These T cell receptor beta chains were read from a single sample in a study of OX40 agonist ivuxolimab in advanced cancers. The data were produced by immunoSEQ multiplex PCR, yet TCRdb's version contains in-frame clones alone and is incomplete. Of roughly 140,000 clones listed, 94% were seen once; the top ten hold about 0.33%. The sample here was CD4+ or CD8+ T cells sorted from blood, taken in a trial of the OX40 agonist ivuxolimab. The source is an adult with an advanced solid tumor such as melanoma, head and neck, liver or kidney cancer. The conserved cysteine and the conserved F or W are not part of the CDR3 here. Some rows have no size entry. The others give once, few or many, or a class for an expanded clone.

>12|TRBJ1-1|TRBV19|few
ASSRRGQGPEAF
>12|TRBJ2-3|TRBV19|.
ASSTTGGTDTQY
>12|TRBJ2-5|TRBV7-2|.
ASSPWPNQETQY
>11|TRBJ2-3|TRBV10-3|once
AISLAGTDTQY
>14|TRBJ2-7|TRBV28|.
ASSLIPASGSYEQY
>13|TRBJ1-2|TRBV9|.
ASSPRLGGAGGYT
>12|TRBJ2-1|TRBV5-1|once
ASSSSNQRDEQF
>10|TRBJ1-1|TRBV9|.
ASSPPTCAAF
>12|TRBJ2-5|TRBV25-1|.
ASSEGGLGETQY
>11|TRBJ1-2|TRBV6-5|.
ASSYPGVVGYT
>12|TRBJ1-5|TRBV6-6|.
ASRRGQSNQPQH
>15|TRBJ2-6|TRBV11-2|.
ASSYYRRGSGANVLT
>9|TRBJ1-2|TRBV10-3|.
AISPGGGYT
>12|TRBJ2-3|TRBV7-6|.
ASSLYPGTDTQY
>12|TRBJ1-3|TRBV27|.
ASSVQGASDTIY
>12|TRBJ1-1|TRBV28|.
ASSFPQRNTEAF
>12|TRBJ2-1|TRBV19|few
ASRRLAGPNEQF
>14|TRBJ2-1|TRBV19|.
ASRGTSGSSYNEQF
>9|TRBJ2-7|TRBV2|.
ASSEGYEQY
>12|TRBJ2-1|TRBV7-3|.
ASSLTGTSNEQF
>11|TRBJ2-5|TRBV9|.
ASSVGYQETQY
>15|TRBJ1-2|TRBV11-2|.
ASSLEYGQGARVGYT
>13|TRBJ2-7|TRBV5-1|.
ASSPTVLASYEQY
>13|TRBJ1-2|TRBV5-5|.
ASSLGPGVDYGYT
>16|TRBJ2-7|TRBV11-2|.
ASSLVPGLAGALYEQY
>12|TRBJ2-3|TRBV11-2|once
ASSRASRTDTQY
>12|TRBJ1-6|TRBV7-2|.
ASTGGTSYSPLH
>10|TRBJ1-4|TRBV2|.
ASGGTDEKLF
>12|TRBJ1-4|TRBV2|once
ASCRDRGPGKLF
>12|TRBJ1-2|TRBV19|.
ASSIGATGAGYT
>14|TRBJ1-4|TRBV10-3|.
AISESQNRANEKLF
>13|TRBJ2-7|TRBV7-9|.
ASSPQAGAVDEQY
>13|TRBJ1-5|TRBV2|.
ASSGVRISNQPQH
>13|TRBJ1-6|TRBV28|.
ASSLQGSIFSPLH
>11|TRBJ2-1|TRBV11-3|.
ASSKSSGAEQF